The T cell receptor (beta chain) described here comes from a study of T cells in Graves' hyperthyroidism and ophthalmopathy. In regard to this clonotype: Its matching antigen is unknown.

Trimming removed 5 bases from V and 5 bases from J; junction bases left unmatched: 2. CDR1 is SEHNR, CDR2 FQNEAQ, per germline (reference sequence). The CDR3 runs to 13 residues. The CDR3 regions of TCR beta were amplified from RNA transcripts. The HTBI primer set was used in a first-round RT-PCR of the TCR CDR3. TCRdb analysed the multiplex PCR reads with MiXCR anew, one entry per CDR3 protein. The data contain approximately 530,000 distinct CDR3 sequences, roughly 21% of them singletons. Study findings and constraints: Separating ophthalmopathy from stable hyperthyroidism was achieved by a 13 V-J model. Most clonotypes expanded in the thyroid (above 0.001) were also present in blood.

Clinical symptoms, serum thyroxine, TRAb, thyroid ultrasound and orbital computed tomography informed diagnoses. PBMCs were sourced from over 8.5 ml fresh peripheral blood. The chain uses TRBV7-9 and TRBJ2-7; 11 bases map to TRBD2. The TCR was taken from a man in his forties with Graves' ophthalmopathy. Sequences were obtained from blood. The DNA for the CDR3 is TGTGCCAGCAGCCTACTAGCGGGAGACGAGCAGTACTTC. Translating gives CASSLLAGDEQYF.